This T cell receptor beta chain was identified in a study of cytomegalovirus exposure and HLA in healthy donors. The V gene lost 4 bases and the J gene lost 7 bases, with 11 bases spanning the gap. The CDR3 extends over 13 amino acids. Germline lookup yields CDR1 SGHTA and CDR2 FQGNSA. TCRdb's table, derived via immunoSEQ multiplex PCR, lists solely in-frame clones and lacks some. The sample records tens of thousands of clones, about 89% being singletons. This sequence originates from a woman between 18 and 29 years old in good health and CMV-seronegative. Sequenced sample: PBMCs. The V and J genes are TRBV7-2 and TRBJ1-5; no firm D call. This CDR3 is CASSSLHGQPQHF. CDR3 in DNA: TGTGCCAGCAGCTCCTTACACGGGCAGCCCCAGCATTTT.